These 2 T cell receptor beta chains originate from one sample sequenced in a study of shared clonotypes between healthy human individuals. CD45RO-negative cells were positively selected for CCR7, leaving out terminally differentiated effector memory CD45RA+ cells. The data were produced by immunoSEQ multiplex PCR, yet TCRdb's version contains in-frame clones alone and is incomplete. The sample has 2 million to 2.5 million clones, just under 95% seen once. The sequenced sample consisted of naive CD8+ T cells sorted from blood. These receptors all stem from a man aged 18 to 29 in good health.

The chain is built from TRBV30 and TRBJ1-2, with no clear D. Germline V CDR1 and CDR2: GTSNPN, SVGIG (reference sequence). V lost 2 bases and J 5 bases, leaving 12 bases between the germline ends. CDR3 length equals 13 residues. This CDR3 is CAWSTGESYGYTF. For the CDR3, the DNA is TGTGCCTGGAGTACCGGGGAGAGTTATGGCTACACCTTC.

The gene calls are TRBV7-9 and TRBJ2-2; D unclear. There are 15 residues in the CDR3. V was trimmed by 1 base and J by 1 base, leaving 7 bases between them. The germline CDR1 and CDR2 sequences are SEHNR and FQNEAQ (reference sequence). The CDR3 sequence is CASSLGTENTGELFF. CDR3 DNA: TGTGCCAGCAGCTTAGGGACGGAGAACACCGGGGAGCTGTTTTTT.